The 32 T cell receptor beta chains below were found in one sample sequenced in a study of metastatic and nonmetastatic thyroid tumors. With MiXCR, TCRdb reprocessed the PCR reads. This table holds approximately 30,000 clones, 3.5% to 4% found once. Not a single patient had been given any form of treatment at any point before undergoing thyroid surgery. The specimen sequenced was blood. All receptors come from a male donor with papillary thyroid cancer or a benign thyroid nodule (not recorded which). Some clones in this sample may be carry-over from other donors' samples.

This clone was picked up many times. The chain employs TRBV5-1 and TRBJ2-3, with D hard to call. The V gene lost 0 bases and the J gene lost 1 base, with 6 bases spanning the gap. Germline V gives CDR1 SGHRS, CDR2 YFSETQ. This CDR3 has 14 amino acids. The CDR3 reads CASSLGQRTDTQYF. The CDR3 DNA follows: TGCGCCAGCAGCTTGGGCCAACGCACAGATACGCAGTATTTT.

On this clone itself: One junction end disagrees with the germline gene, perhaps due to a read error. V usage is TRBV12-3 or TRBV12-4 and J usage is TRBJ2-5, with TRBD1 identical over 10 bases. The CDR3 is made up of 14 amino acids. CDR3 nucleotide sequence: TGTGCCAGCAGCGACCGGGACAGGGGTCCATCCAGGGGCTTC. Translating gives CASSDRDRGPSRGF.

This clone occurred many times. The chain employs TRBV10-1 and TRBJ1-1; tentative D call: TRBD1 (6 bases). The germline V gene has CDR1 WNHNN and CDR2 SYGVQD (reference sequence). This CDR3 region has 15 residues. The V end was cut by 2 bases, the J end by 1 base, with 11 bases between. The CDR3 protein is CASSEPGTQNTEAFF. The CDR3 coding sequence is TGCGCCAGCAGTGAGCCCGGGACACAGAACACTGAAGCTTTCTTT.

The sample holds many counts of this clone. The rearrangement joins TRBV12-3 or TRBV12-4 to TRBJ2-1; D might be TRBD1 or TRBD2, each matching 5 bases. The CDR3 runs to 14 residues. The V end was cut by 3 bases, the J end by 0 bases, with 6 bases between. The CDR3 is CASSLGDSYNEQFF. The DNA of the CDR3 is TGTGCCAGCAGTTTGGGGGACTCCTACAATGAGCAGTTCTTC.

This clone was seen only a few times. V is TRBV6-2 or TRBV6-3 and J is TRBJ1-2; unclear D gene. The CDR3 length is 11 residues. Trimming cost V 10 bases and J 8 bases, with 14 bases left between them. Germline V gene lookup returns CDR1 MNHEY and CDR2 SVGEGT. CDR3 bases: TGTGCCATAGACACGGTTGGGGGCTACACCTTC. It specifies CAIDTVGGYTF.

This clone was counted a few times. The genes are TRBV6-2 or TRBV6-3 and TRBJ1-5, with D unresolved. Germline CDR1 reads MNHEY; CDR2 reads SVGEGT. With 1 base removed from V and 3 bases from J, the gap between germline ends came to 10 bases. The CDR3 is 15 amino acids. The chain's CDR3 is CASSYCYCHNQPQHF. In DNA form, the CDR3 reads TGTGCCAGCAGTTACTGTTATTGCCACAATCAGCCCCAGCATTTT.

This clone was detected a few times. J is TRBJ1-4 and V is TRBV20-1; D unresolved. This CDR3 has 13 residues. V was clipped by 5 bases and J by 2 bases, with 9 bases between them. Germline CDR1 and CDR2: DFQATT and SNEGSKA (reference sequence). CDR3 protein: CSAPRPTNEKLFF. CDR3 nucleotide sequence: TGCAGTGCTCCTCGGCCGACTAATGAAAAACTGTTTTTT.

This clone is judged medium-sized (0.01 to 0.1%). The rearrangement links TRBV27 to TRBJ2-7; possibly TRBD2 for D (5 bases). The CDR3 covers 14 residues. Germline CDR1 MNHEY, CDR2 SMNVEV (reference sequence). With 3 bases removed from V and 0 bases from J, the gap between germline ends came to 9 bases. The CDR3 reads CASSLGSHSYEQYF. In DNA, the CDR3 is TGTGCCAGCAGTTTGGGGAGCCACTCCTACGAGCAGTACTTC.

V gene TRBV29-1 combines with J gene TRBJ1-1; D may be TRBD1 (5 bases). CDR1 and CDR2 from the germline V gene are SQVTM and ANQGSEA. The CDR3 is 13 residues long. The CDR3 DNA reads as TGCATCGTAATGACCACAGGAGCTGGTAGAGCTTTCTTT. This codes for CIVMTTGAGRAFF.

This clone was counted only a few times. This rearrangement joins TRBV20-1 to TRBJ2-3; TRBD1 might be the D (7 bases). The V end lost 5 bases, the J end lost 8 bases, and 14 bases lay between the germline ends. Germline V gene sequence: CDR1 DFQATT, CDR2 SNEGSKA (reference sequence). CDR3 length: 12 residues. In DNA form, the CDR3 reads TGCAGTGCTCCCGCGGGACAGTCTACGCAGTATTTT. Translation gives CSAPAGQSTQYF.

This clone has only a few counts. V is TRBV6-1 and J is TRBJ1-2, with a weak D call TRBD1 (6 bases). The length of the CDR3 is 12 residues. V lost 1 base, J lost 9 bases, and 9 bases lay in between. Germline CDR1 MNHNS, CDR2 SASEGT. This chain's CDR3 is CASSEGTASYTF. CDR3 in DNA: TGTGCCAGCAGTGAAGGGACAGCGAGCTACACCTTC.

This clone was counted many times. The CDR3 is CSARSPRESYEQYF. The CDR3 DNA sequence: TGCAGTGCTAGATCCCCCCGGGAGTCCTACGAGCAGTACTTC. J is TRBJ2-7 and V is TRBV20-1; D is possibly TRBD2 (6 bases). V lost 2 bases and J 1 base, leaving 12 bases between the germline ends. The CDR3 runs to 14 residues. CDR1 DFQATT and CDR2 SNEGSKA come from the germline V gene (reference sequence).

Turning to this clone: Being one base from a much bigger clone, this may be a read error. The J gene is TRBJ2-7, the V gene TRBV5-6; a weak D match, TRBD1 (6 bases). The CDR3 has 13 residues. Germline loops: CDR1 SGHDT, CDR2 YYEEEE. The CDR3 sequence is CAISLDSLAEQYF. CDR3 nucleotides: TGTGCCATCAGCCTGGACAGTCTCGCCGAGCAGTACTTC.

By sample fraction, this clone is medium-sized. V is TRBV27 and J is TRBJ1-5; D is ambiguous. Trimming left V 2 bases short and J 2 bases short, with 4 bases between. This CDR3 has 13 residues. Germline values: CDR1 MNHEY, CDR2 SMNVEV (reference sequence). The chain's CDR3 is CASSLVGNQPQHF. The CDR3, as DNA: TGTGCCAGCAGTTTAGTTGGCAATCAGCCCCAGCATTTT.

Only a few counts were recorded for this clone. The V and J genes are TRBV6-1 and TRBJ1-5; no clear D gene. V was pared by 3 bases and J by 5 bases, with 5 bases between. The CDR3 extends over 12 amino acids. Looked up from germline, CDR1 is MNHNS and CDR2 is SASEGT. The CDR3: CASSESHQPQHF. Written as DNA, the CDR3 is TGTGCCAGCAGTGAGAGCCATCAGCCCCAGCATTTT.

Points on this clone: Its ends do not fully match the called genes, so a read error is possible. The chain employs TRBV20-1 and TRBJ2-7, with D unclear. This CDR3 has 13 residues. CDR1 is DFQATT, CDR2 SNEGSKA, per germline (reference sequence). CDR3 loop: CSARSWLTYEQYF. The DNA for the CDR3 is TGCAGTGCTAGATCCTGGCTTACCTACGAGCAGTACTTT.

This clone was observed at least ten times. This chain joins TRBV6-1 and TRBJ2-5, with D possibly TRBD1 on 5 matching bases. Germline CDR1 is MNHNS and CDR2 is SASEGT. Trimming took off 6 bases at V and 2 bases at J, with 16 bases between the two ends. The length of the CDR3 is 15 residues. The CDR3: CASRLDNARQETQYF. In nucleotides, the CDR3 is TGTGCCAGCAGACTGGACAATGCCAGGCAAGAGACCCAGTACTTC.

V gene TRBV12-3 or TRBV12-4 combines with J gene TRBJ2-3; D unresolved. The CDR3 has 14 residues. Trimming left V 8 bases short and J 1 base short, with 13 bases between. CDR3 residues: CASVQSPGTDTQYF. The CDR3 DNA reads as TGTGCCAGCGTACAGTCTCCTGGCACAGATACGCAGTATTTT.

This clone has only a few counts. The chain employs TRBV20-1 and TRBJ2-7; 11 bases are a match to TRBD2. Looked up from germline, CDR1 is DFQATT and CDR2 is SNEGSKA (reference sequence). This CDR3 has 14 amino acids. The junction had 7 bases not matched to a gene; V was cut back by 5 bases and J by 4 bases. The CDR3 sequence is CSAYPLAGGYEQYF. For the CDR3, the DNA is TGCAGTGCTTACCCCCTAGCGGGGGGTTACGAGCAGTACTTC.

The chain carries TRBV30 and TRBJ1-5, with D unresolved. In germline, CDR1 is GTSNPN, CDR2 SVGIG (reference sequence). With 2 bases removed from V and 12 bases from J, the gap between germline ends came to 14 bases. This CDR3 contains 12 residues. The CDR3, as DNA: TGTGCCTGGAGTACCGTGGGAGAACTCCAGCATTTT. Encoded protein: CAWSTVGELQHF.

This sequence joins TRBV6-1 and TRBJ1-1; 8 positions agree with TRBD1. Germline lookup yields CDR1 MNHNS and CDR2 SASEGT. Germline trimming cut 6 bases from V and 1 base from J; bases unmatched to any gene: 7. CDR3 length: 15 residues. The CDR3 bases are TGTGCCAGCAGACCCCCGACAGGGGCGAACACTGAAGCTTTCTTT. It translates to CASRPPTGANTEAFF.

Only a few counts were recorded for this clone. The chain employs TRBV14 and TRBJ2-3; 10 bases map to TRBD1. Per germline, CDR1 SGHDN and CDR2 FVKESK. The CDR3 totals 15 residues. With V trimmed by 3 bases and J by 5 bases, 5 bases remained unmatched. CDR3 sequence: CASSQRTGGVDTQYF. CDR3 sequence (DNA): TGTGCCAGCAGCCAGAGGACAGGGGGAGTAGATACGCAGTATTTT.

This clone was found a few times. The chain couples TRBV20-1 to TRBJ1-5; D perhaps matches TRBD1 (5 bases). The CDR3 has 13 residues. The germline V gene encodes CDR1 DFQATT and CDR2 SNEGSKA (reference sequence). Trimming took 7 bases from V and 2 from J, leaving 12 bases between them. Here the CDR3 DNA reads TGCAGTGTCAGGTTAGGGGGCAATCAGCCCCAGCATTTT. Protein product: CSVRLGGNQPQHF.

This clone has a count of ten or more. This rearrangement joins TRBV27 to TRBJ2-1; unclear D gene. Trimming removed 0 bases from V and 3 bases from J, with 3 bases in between. From germline, CDR1 is MNHEY and CDR2 SMNVEV (reference sequence). The CDR3 contains 13 residues. CDR3 region: CASSLSNYNEQFF. The CDR3 region has the DNA TGTGCCAGCAGTTTATCCAACTACAATGAGCAGTTCTTC.

This clone showed up just a few times. The CDR3 spells CASSGQLYEQYF. The CDR3 DNA sequence: TGTGCCAGCAGTGGACAGCTCTACGAGCAGTACTTC. The V gene is TRBV27, the J gene TRBJ2-7; tentative D call: TRBD1 (6 bases). V lost 5 bases and J 3 bases, leaving 8 bases between the germline ends. CDR1 MNHEY and CDR2 SMNVEV come from the germline V gene (reference sequence). The CDR3 consists of 12 residues.

The chain employs TRBV19 and TRBJ1-3, with TRBD1 matching over 8 bases. The germline V gene encodes CDR1 LNHDA and CDR2 SQIVND (reference sequence). The CDR3 covers 17 residues. Unmatched junction bases numbered 8, after V lost 4 bases and J lost 0 bases. CDR3 sequence (DNA): TGTGCCAGTAGTAACCCCCGGGACAGGAGCTCTGGAAACACCATATATTTT. Translation: CASSNPRDRSSGNTIYF.

The V gene is TRBV19, the J gene TRBJ2-2, with unresolved D. CDR3 size: 13 residues. V dropped 2 bases and J dropped 6 bases, with 7 bases sitting between them. Germline CDR1 reads LNHDA; CDR2 reads SQIVND (reference sequence). The CDR3 coding sequence is TGTGCCAGTAGTATATTGGGATCCGGGGAGCTGTTTTTT. Translated, it gives CASSILGSGELFF.

The chain is built from TRBV4-1 and TRBJ2-5; the match to TRBD2 covers 7 bases. This CDR3 has 14 amino acids. Germline V gives CDR1 MGHRA, CDR2 YSYEKL. V lost 4 bases to trimming and J lost 1 base; unmatched junction nucleotides: 3. CDR3 sequence reads: CASSRAGFQETQYF. The CDR3 DNA follows: TGCGCCAGCAGCCGAGCGGGGTTCCAAGAGACCCAGTACTTC.

This clone ranks as medium-sized. The V gene is TRBV19, the J gene TRBJ2-7; D is unresolved. V gave up 5 bases and J gave up 2 bases, with 10 bases separating them. Germline CDR1 reads LNHDA; CDR2 reads SQIVND (reference sequence). The CDR3 is 13 residues long. The CDR3 DNA sequence: TGTGCCAGTAGTCCACCGGCGACCTACGAGCAGTACTTC. The encoded protein is CASSPPATYEQYF. The complete variable domain, with remaining parts taken from reference TRBV19 and TRBJ2-7, reads DGGITQSPKYLFRKEGQNVTLSCEQNLNHDAMYWYRQDPGQGLRLIYYSQIVNDFQKGDIAEGYSVSREKKESFPLTVTSAQKNPTAFYLCASSPPATYEQYFGPGTRLTVT.

Points on this clone: A read error may be the cause here, since a much bigger clone is one base away. As DNA, the CDR3 is TGTGCCAGCATCCTCGCCTCTGGAAACACCATATATTTT. This encodes CASILASGNTIYF. J is TRBJ1-3 and V is TRBV28; no reliable D call. Germline CDR1 reads MDHEN; CDR2 reads SYDVKM. The CDR3 runs 13 residues. V lost 7 bases, J lost 0 bases, and 7 bases lay in between.

This clone was seen more than once but under ten times. The rearrangement joins TRBV6-1 to TRBJ2-7; D perhaps matches TRBD1 (6 bases). Per germline, CDR1 MNHNS and CDR2 SASEGT. The germline V and J ends were trimmed by 2 bases and 2 bases, with 13 bases remaining between them. This CDR3 is 15 amino acids long. CDR3 amino acids: CASSESAQGTYEQYF. The CDR3 DNA follows: TGTGCCAGCAGTGAATCTGCACAGGGAACCTACGAGCAGTACTTC.

This clone turned up a few times. The rearrangement links TRBV6-1 to TRBJ2-5, with 8 bases that match TRBD1. Germline V gives CDR1 MNHNS, CDR2 SASEGT. CDR3 size: 13 residues. Trimming took 6 bases from V and 5 from J; bases not matched to a gene: 5. The CDR3, as DNA: TGTGCCAGCAGCCGCCGGGACAGGGAGACCCAGTACTTC. Translated, it gives CASSRRDRETQYF.